This TCR beta chain appears in the sequencing data of a study of cytomegalovirus exposure and HLA in healthy donors. V was clipped by 5 bases and J by 4 bases, with 8 bases between them. Germline values: CDR1 SGHNT, CDR2 YENEEA. This CDR3 has 13 residues. The PCR had 60 Vbeta and 13 Jbeta primers. Measured with immunoSEQ multiplex PCR; TCRdb has only the in-frame clones, and not every one. The sample comprises 85,000 to 120,000 clones, about three quarters of which are singletons, and 5% to 7% rests with the top ten. Study-wide points: In a later analysis, specific HLA alleles were associated with around 17,000 TCR beta sequences at a 0.05 false discovery rate.

Details on this clone: What it binds is unknown.

Sequencing input: PBMCs. V is TRBV11-3 and J is TRBJ2-2, with D perhaps matching TRBD2 (5 bases). The receptor comes from a woman aged 45-65 years in good health and CMV-seropositive. The CDR3 spells CASSLGGTGELFF. The DNA for the CDR3 is TGTGCCAGCAGCCTTGGAGGCACCGGGGAGCTGTTTTTT.